Below, 24 T cell receptor beta chains from the same sample are listed, as sequenced in a study of T cells in Graves' hyperthyroidism and ophthalmopathy. TCR beta CDR3 regions were amplified from RNA. Using the HTBI primer set, a first-round RT-PCR was run on the TCR CDR3. TCRdb recomputed calls from the multiplex PCR reads with MiXCR, one row per CDR3 protein. The table lists over 700,000 distinct CDR3 sequences, 38% of them singletons. The sequenced material came from blood. These TCRs come from a young man with Graves' hyperthyroidism.

This clonotype was counted at least ten times. The chain joins TRBV24-1 to TRBJ2-5; 7 bases are a match to TRBD1. Germline V gene lookup returns CDR1 KGHDR and CDR2 SFDVKD. With V trimmed by 3 bases and J by 2 bases, 8 bases remained unmatched. This CDR3 has 16 residues. The CDR3 sequence: CATSDPRDRGQETQYF. The CDR3 bases are TGTGCCACCAGTGATCCCCGGGACAGAGGACAAGAGACCCAGTACTTC.

The V gene is TRBV10-3, the J gene TRBJ1-2; D not certain. V lost 6 bases to trimming and J lost 5 bases, with 10 bases between them. CDR1 and CDR2 (germline): ENHRY, SYGVKD. CDR3 length equals 12 residues. The CDR3 sequence is CAIRGAGYGYTF. In DNA form, the CDR3 reads TGTGCCATCAGGGGCGCCGGATATGGCTACACCTTC.

This clonotype has more than one count but fewer than ten. As DNA, the CDR3 is TGTGCCAGTAGTTTCCCGACGTCGAATAGAATGAACACTGAAGCTTTCTTT. It codes for CASSFPTSNRMNTEAFF. The chain recombines TRBV19 with TRBJ1-1; no reliable D call. CDR1 LNHDA and CDR2 SQIVND come from the germline V gene (reference sequence). The CDR3 totals 17 residues. V was pared by 5 bases and J by 0 bases, with 19 bases between.

This clonotype was counted only a few times. This chain joins TRBV7-9 and TRBJ2-2; D is unresolved. V lost 0 bases to trimming and J lost 5 bases, with 7 bases between them. This CDR3 comprises 14 residues. Germline V gene sequence: CDR1 SEHNR, CDR2 FQNEAQ (reference sequence). CDR3 in DNA: TGTGCCAGCAGCTTAGCGGAGAGGACCGGGGAGCTGTTTTTT. Translated, it gives CASSLAERTGELFF.

The sample holds a few counts of this clonotype. The chain recombines TRBV4-2 with TRBJ1-1, with 9 bases aligning to TRBD1. Germline loops: CDR1 LGHNA, CDR2 YNFKEQ. This CDR3 has 15 amino acids. After removal of 0 bases from V and 4 bases from J, the junction contained 3 bases not matched to a gene. CDR3 coding DNA: TGTGCCAGCAGCCAAGAAATGACAGGGGGCACTGAAGCTTTCTTT. It yields the protein CASSQEMTGGTEAFF.

The V and J genes are TRBV4-1 and TRBJ2-7, with D possibly TRBD2 on 5 matching bases. Germline CDR1 reads MGHRA; CDR2 reads YSYEKL. The V end lost 0 bases, the J end lost 1 base, and 10 bases lay between the germline ends. The CDR3 extends over 15 amino acids. CDR3: CASSQEGVGSYEQYF. Written as DNA, the CDR3 is TGCGCCAGCAGCCAAGAGGGAGTAGGGTCCTACGAGCAGTACTTC.

The chain joins TRBV19 to TRBJ1-5; tentatively, D is TRBD1 (6 bases). Germline values: CDR1 LNHDA, CDR2 SQIVND (reference sequence). Trimming stripped 9 bases from V and 2 bases from J, with 20 bases between. CDR3 length: 16 residues. The CDR3 coding sequence is TGTGCCAGCAGCCAAGAACCCCCAGGGGGCAATCAGCCCCAGCATTTT. It encodes CASSQEPPGGNQPQHF.

This clonotype has ten or more counts. The rearrangement joins TRBV10-2 to TRBJ2-7; 11 nucleotides match TRBD1. Germline V lookup: CDR1 WSHSY, CDR2 SAAADI. There are 17 residues in the CDR3. V lost 6 bases, J lost 7 bases, and 17 bases stayed unmatched. CDR3 bases: TGCGCCAGCAGCGCGAGGGGACAGGGGGGTCCCCTTGGGGAGCAGTACTTC. Protein: CASSARGQGGPLGEQYF.

Ten or more counts support this clonotype. The rearrangement joins TRBV15 to TRBJ1-6; D is unclear. Germline lookup yields CDR1 LNHNV and CDR2 YYDKDF (reference sequence). There are 15 residues in the CDR3. V lost 0 bases, J lost 7 bases, and 10 bases lay in between. The CDR3 region is CATSREPGRNSPLHF. The CDR3 bases are TGTGCCACCAGCAGAGAACCTGGCAGGAATTCACCCCTCCACTTT.

V gene TRBV10-3 combines with J gene TRBJ2-7; 8 bases are shared with TRBD1. This CDR3 comprises 16 residues. The germline V gene has CDR1 ENHRY and CDR2 SYGVKD. Trimming cost V 5 bases and J 3 bases; bases outside gene matches: 12. The CDR3 region is CAISLGQGGDRYEQYF. The CDR3 DNA is TGTGCCATCAGTTTAGGACAGGGCGGGGACCGCTACGAGCAGTACTTC.

Points on this clonotype: At one end, the junction sequence differs from germline, possibly due to a read error. The chain couples TRBV12-3 or TRBV12-4 to TRBJ1-4; D perhaps matches TRBD1 (5 bases). The length of the CDR3 is 16 residues. The CDR3 sequence: CASSLATGRGTEKLFF. As DNA, the CDR3 is TGTGCCAGCAGCTTAGCCACGGGGAGGGGAACCGAAAAACTGTTTTTT.

Here the CDR3 DNA reads TGCAGCCATCAAGGGGGAGGGGACGAGCAGTACTTC. This translates into CSHQGGGDEQYF. The chain links TRBV29-1 to TRBJ2-7; D possibly corresponds to TRBD2 (7 bases). The CDR3 extends over 12 amino acids. Trimming took off 8 bases at V and 5 bases at J, with 16 bases between the two ends. Germline-derived CDR1 and CDR2 are SQVTM and ANQGSEA.

This clonotype came up many times. The chain employs TRBV24-1 and TRBJ1-1; tentative D call: TRBD1 (5 bases). Trimming pared 9 bases from V and 2 bases from J, leaving 15 bases between. Germline V lookup: CDR1 KGHDR, CDR2 SFDVKD. The CDR3 contains 14 residues. As DNA, the CDR3 is TGTGCCACCTCCCAAACAGGACGCAACACTGAAGCTTTCTTT. It is translated as CATSQTGRNTEAFF.

J is TRBJ1-3 and V is TRBV7-8; a possible D gene is TRBD1 (5 bases). Germline CDR1 is SGHVS and CDR2 is FQNEAQ. CDR3 length: 16 amino acids. Trimming pared 4 bases from V and 4 bases from J, leaving 17 bases between. DNA for the CDR3: TGTGCCAGCAGCTCCCAGGGTGGGATTACAGGAAACACCATATATTTT. Translating gives CASSSQGGITGNTIYF.

CDR3 in DNA: TGCAGTGCTAGACCCCTAGCGGGTGCCTACGAGCAGTACTTC. Protein sequence: CSARPLAGAYEQYF. V usage is TRBV20-1 and J usage is TRBJ2-7, with 8 positions matching TRBD2. The CDR3 runs to 14 residues. V shed 2 bases and J 2 bases; nucleotides not matched to a gene: 5. Germline V gene lookup returns CDR1 DFQATT and CDR2 SNEGSKA (reference sequence).

This sequence joins TRBV2 and TRBJ2-2; 8 bases fit TRBD1. The ends lost 6 bases at V and 0 bases at J; junction bases unmatched: 6. The CDR3 extends over 16 amino acids. Per the germline V gene, CDR1 is SNHLY and CDR2 is FYNNEI. CDR3 DNA: TGTGCCAGCAGCCGGGACAGGCCCTCGAACACCGGGGAGCTGTTTTTT. Translating gives CASSRDRPSNTGELFF.

The chain combines TRBV20-1 with TRBJ2-7; 10 bases agree with TRBD2. Trimming at V came to 0 bases and at J to 7 bases, leaving 12 bases not matched to a gene. The length of the CDR3 is 16 residues. The V gene's germline CDR1 is DFQATT and CDR2 SNEGSKA (reference sequence). The CDR3 reads CSARDPGLATFREQYF. The CDR3 nucleotides are TGCAGTGCTAGAGATCCGGGACTAGCGACCTTCAGGGAGCAGTACTTC.

This clonotype has a handful of counts. This chain links TRBV4-3 with TRBJ1-6; no clear D gene. The CDR3 has 14 residues. Trimming stripped 0 bases from V and 13 bases from J, with 13 bases between. Germline V lookup: CDR1 LGHNA, CDR2 YSLEER. The CDR3 DNA follows: TGCGCCAGCAGCCAAGATCCTACGGAGGGCCCCCTCCACTTT. Residues: CASSQDPTEGPLHF.

This sequence joins TRBV7-9 and TRBJ2-7, with a tentative D call TRBD1 (6 bases). Germline CDR1 and CDR2: SEHNR and FQNEAQ (reference sequence). There are 15 residues in the CDR3. Trimming stripped 1 base from V and 3 bases from J, with 13 bases between. The CDR3 DNA reads as TGTGCCAGCAGCTTAGAAGGCAGGGGCGGCTACGAGCAGTACTTC. It translates to CASSLEGRGGYEQYF.

V is TRBV9 and J is TRBJ1-1; D possibly corresponds to TRBD1 (6 bases). Between the trimmed V and J ends, which lost 0 bases and 6 bases, there was a span of 15 bases. Germline V gives CDR1 SGDLS, CDR2 YYNGEE. The CDR3 runs 15 residues. The CDR3 nucleotides read TGTGCCAGCAGCGTAGATTCAGGGGCCAACTCTGAAGCTTTCTTT. Its protein is CASSVDSGANSEAFF. Full variable domain (rest looked up from reference TRBV9 and TRBJ1-1): DSGVTQTPKHLITATGQRVTLRCSPRSGDLSVYWYQQSLDQGLQFLIQYYNGEERAKGNILERFSAQQFPDLHSELNLSSLELGDSALYFCASSVDSGANSEAFFGQGTRLTVV.

This chain links TRBV7-2 with TRBJ1-3, with D tentatively TRBD1 (5 bases). V lost 0 bases and J lost 9, with 15 bases in between. The CDR3 is made up of 15 amino acids. Germline CDR1 reads SGHTA; CDR2 reads FQGNSA. The CDR3 sequence is CASSLAGTPLGTIYF. The DNA of the CDR3 is TGTGCCAGCAGCTTAGCCGGGACCCCCCTGGGCACCATATATTTT.

This clonotype was counted between two and nine times. The chain employs TRBV19 and TRBJ1-5; D call uncertain. Germline lookup yields CDR1 LNHDA and CDR2 SQIVND (reference sequence). Trimming left V 7 bases short and J 6 bases short, with 16 bases between. The CDR3 has 14 amino acids. CDR3 bases: TGTGCCAGTACTGGGTTAGCGTCGGTTCAGCCCCAGCATTTT. Its protein product is CASTGLASVQPQHF.

This clonotype occurred many times. The chain couples TRBV7-2 to TRBJ1-1; D is uncertain. V gave up 1 base and J gave up 5 bases, with 11 bases separating them. Germline V CDR1 and CDR2: SGHTA, FQGNSA. This CDR3 region has 14 residues. CDR3 sequence (DNA): TGTGCCAGCAGCTTAGGGGAGGCGGCGACTGAAGCTTTCTTT. Translated, it gives CASSLGEAATEAFF.

As regards this clonotype: This could be a read error, since a much larger clone is one nucleotide away. V is TRBV2 and J is TRBJ2-7; D unresolved. The V gene's germline CDR1 is SNHLY and CDR2 FYNNEI. The CDR3 is 13 amino acids. The CDR3 coding sequence is TGTGCCGGCAGCCAATCTTCTTGGGACGAGCAGTACTTC. Its protein product is CAGSQSSWDEQYF.